This T cell receptor beta chain was documented in a study of cytomegalovirus exposure and HLA in healthy donors. Broader study findings: Reports indicated that the classifier achieved high specificity and sensitivity in diagnosing cytomegalovirus status.

Repertoires were generated with immunoSEQ multiplex PCR, while TCRdb's copy carries only in-frame clones and drops some. The repertoire holds approximately 240,000 clones, with 90% to 95% as singletons. The CDR3 has 13 residues. The V and J ends lost 1 base and 7 bases, in that order; junction bases with no gene match: 4. CDR1 is GTSNPN, CDR2 SVGIG, per germline (reference sequence). About this clone: Its matching antigen is unknown.

The sample consisted of PBMCs. The clonotype comes from a woman aged 18-35 years in good health and CMV-seronegative. The rearrangement uses TRBV30 and TRBJ2-7; 10 bases align to TRBD1. The CDR3 nucleotides read TGTGCCTGGAGTGGGGACAGGGGTAGGGAGCAGTACTTC. Translated: CAWSGDRGREQYF.